The present T cell receptor (beta chain) was sequenced within a study of blood T cells in healthy people across ages. The use of a sample-barcoded 5' primer and a J-beta primer mix characterized a second PCR of about 7 to 12 cycles. TCRdb itself ran the 5' RACE reads through MiXCR, one entry per CDR3 protein. The table lists about 780,000 distinct CDR3 sequences, 35% to 60% of them singletons. Russia was home to the donors, healthy Caucasian individuals aged about 6 to 90. CDR3 length: 12 residues. Germline V gene lookup returns CDR1 DFQATT and CDR2 SNEGSKA (reference sequence). The V end was cut by 5 bases, the J end by 2 bases, with 9 bases between.

This TCR was recovered from an elderly man in good health. The sample was blood. The chain is built from TRBV20-1 and TRBJ1-2; D gene unclear. The CDR3 bases are TGCAGTGCTGGAAGCCAGAACTATGGCTACACCTTC. It is translated as CSAGSQNYGYTF.